This record concerns one TCR beta chain sequence. Its antigen remains unidentified. This sample is drawn from a study of cytomegalovirus exposure and HLA in healthy donors. Study-level results: In an earlier analysis, about 87% or about 30%: the productive usage of most TCR beta V segments. HLA allele associations emerged for 16,951 TCR beta sequences in a later analysis, at 0.05 false discovery rate. There was a cluster of highly shared sequence variants that was likely a sequencing artifact.

V dropped 5 bases and J dropped 3 bases, with 16 bases sitting between them. Germline CDR1 reads SGHVS; CDR2 reads FNYEAQ. The CDR3 runs 15 residues. Despite likely unrecorded immune exposures, the donors were nominally healthy at the time of sampling. PCR primers comprised 60 Vbeta and 13 Jbeta primers. Repertoires were generated with immunoSEQ multiplex PCR, while TCRdb's copy carries only in-frame clones and drops some. The sample records about 140,000 clones, roughly two thirds being singletons. The sequenced material came from PBMCs. This receptor was obtained from a woman in her thirties or forties in good health and CMV-seronegative. This chain joins TRBV7-6 and TRBJ1-1; no clear D. The CDR3 coding sequence is TGTGCCAGCAGCCCCACTGACGTAGAGGACACTGAAGCTTTCTTT. This translates into CASSPTDVEDTEAFF.